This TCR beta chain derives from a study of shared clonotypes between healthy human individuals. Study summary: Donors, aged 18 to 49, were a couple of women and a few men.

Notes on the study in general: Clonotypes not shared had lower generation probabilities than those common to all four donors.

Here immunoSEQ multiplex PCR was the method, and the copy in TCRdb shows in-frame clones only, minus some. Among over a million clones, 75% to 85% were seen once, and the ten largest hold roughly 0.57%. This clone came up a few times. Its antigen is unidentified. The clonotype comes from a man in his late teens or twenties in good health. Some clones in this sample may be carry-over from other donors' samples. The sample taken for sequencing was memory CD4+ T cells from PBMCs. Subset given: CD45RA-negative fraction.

This CDR3 is CSVERTGGEAFF. The CDR3 nucleotides are TGCAGCGTTGAACGGACAGGAGGTGAAGCTTTCTTT. The rearrangement joins TRBV29-1 to TRBJ1-1, with TRBD1 matching over 7 bases. This CDR3 has 12 amino acids. Trimming cost V 2 bases and J 7 bases; bases outside gene matches: 4. Germline lookup yields CDR1 SQVTM and CDR2 ANQGSEA.